This T cell receptor beta chain was sequenced in a study of neurological immune-mediated disorders (dated by TCRdb to about 2019). About the study as a whole: The study compared peripheral blood TCR-beta repertoires of HTLV-I-associated myelopathy (HAM/TSP) patients, multiple sclerosis patients and healthy controls using UMI-based sequencing. Longitudinal samples, technical triplicates and paired sorted CD4+ and CD8+ T-cell subsets, alongside PBMC samples, were included among the roughly 97 TCR-beta libraries. Longitudinal HAM/TSP donors and healthy donors each had 3 time-points at intervals of about 3-45 months. The cohort was made up of 68 subjects, consisting of around 14 HAM/TSP patients, roughly 35 multiple sclerosis patients and about 20 healthy controls. What the study reported, not specific to this receptor: TCR clonal expansion was greatest in HAM/TSP patients and smallest in MS patients, who ranked below even healthy controls. No identical CDR3 amino acid sequences were found to be shared among expanded clones across subjects, suggesting that TCR-beta repertoires were private in all groups.

CDR3 length: 14 amino acids, cysteine to phenylalanine. Only the CDR3 part of the read is kept: 42 bases, read in frame from the first base. V lost 6 bases and J lost 3 bases; the stretch between them is 9 bases long. For CDR1 and CDR2, the germline V gene lists MNHNS and SASEGT. Read against the paper, the sample's time point label means: longitudinal time-point 3. Unsorted PBMC libraries were generated from 2 million PBMCs stored in RNAlater at -80 °C until RNA extraction. Peripheral blood was subjected to Ficoll-Hypaque density gradient centrifugation to isolate PBMCs, which were then cryopreserved in liquid nitrogen. To synthesize cDNA, template-switch 5'RACE was performed with a primer carrying a 10-nucleotide random unique molecular identifier so that each TCR transcript was tagged. Every sequencing run covered 15-18 subjects and yielded more than 160 million TCR-beta sequences. Total RNA was extracted with the RNeasy kit. TCR-beta VDJ regions were amplified with primers for the TCR constant region and the 5'RACE anchor, using the KAPA Real-time Library Amplification kit. A first PCR added sample indexes and Illumina adaptors, and a second PCR then raised library yield. After Ampure bead purification, the roughly 650 bp TCR product was size-selected on a 2% E-gel SizeSelection system. Before pooling, libraries had their quality checked on a Bioanalyzer, their concentration measured with Qubit, and their quantity determined with the Kapa Library Quantification kit. An Illumina HiSeq 2500 sequenced the libraries paired-end 2 x 150 bp. To increase sequence diversity, 25-30% phiX was spiked into each library pool. As for how the authors treated the data: The UMI-based MiGEC pipeline processed quality-filtered reads and removed over 85% of raw TCR sequences during error correction. VDJ genes were aligned to IMGT germline references, and clonotypes were defined by unique CDR3 amino acid sequence plus V-J genes. Clonal expansion, Shannon diversity and CDR3 relatedness were evaluated with VDJtools (CalcPairwiseDistances, ClusterSamples), while phylogenetic trees were built in CLCbio workbench. A clone was classed as expanded if it had 8 or more unique UMIs, a cutoff based on coefficient-of-variation modelling across technical triplicates. TCRdb applied fastp at Q25 and MiXCR to the public reads, then kept only in-frame beta chains. Rows with one shared CDR3 protein collapse into an entry with the most common genes and DNA. These V and J calls derive from TCRdb rather than the authors' analysis. This sample lists roughly 48,000 distinct CDR3 sequences; roughly an eighth were detected once. The ten largest clones capture roughly 10% of the sample.

This clonotype has at least ten counts. The target of this receptor is not known. Per-base qualities were not stored, and no clone one base away is much larger. The sequencing sample was made of PBMCs. Recombination connected TRBV6-1 to TRBJ2-6; the D gene cannot be named for sure. The receptor was derived from a male donor with HTLV-1-associated myelopathy (HAM/TSP). The CDR3 region: CASSNSGGANVLTF. The sequenced DNA: TGTGCCAGCAGCAATTCGGGTGGGGCCAACGTCCTGACTTTC.